These 8 T cell receptor beta chains were sequenced from one sample in a study of somatic mutations in cytotoxic T cells in rheumatoid arthritis. Repertoires were generated with immunoSEQ multiplex PCR, while TCRdb's copy carries only in-frame clones and drops some. This sample carries some 20,000 clones, 68% of them seen once, and the ten largest clones take 15% to 20%. Sequencing was done on a sample of CD8+ T cells sorted from blood. Receptors originate from an adult with rheumatoid arthritis.

This clone has a handful of counts. The chain recombines TRBV14 with TRBJ1-2; D not resolved. CDR1 SGHDN and CDR2 FVKESK come from the germline V gene. The length of the CDR3 is 13 residues. With 0 bases removed from V and 5 bases from J, the gap between germline ends came to 7 bases. The CDR3 DNA reads TGTGCCAGCAGCCAAGATGCCAGATATGGCTACACCTTC. Translation: CASSQDARYGYTF.

The chain carries TRBV6-5 and TRBJ1-1; 7 nucleotides match TRBD1. Germline CDR1 MNHEY, CDR2 SVGAGI. With 2 bases clipped from V and 4 bases from J, the junction kept 4 bases outside the gene matches. This CDR3 region has 14 residues. This CDR3 reads CASSYEGATTEAFF. For the CDR3, the DNA is TGTGCCAGCAGTTACGAGGGGGCCACCACTGAAGCTTTCTTT.

The V gene is TRBV9, the J gene TRBJ2-7; 7 bases match TRBD1. Germline CDR1 SGDLS, CDR2 YYNGEE. The CDR3 loop spans 14 amino acids. V was pared by 4 bases and J by 3 bases, with 7 bases of the junction left unmatched. The CDR3 coding sequence is TGTGCCAGCAGCCCCTATCCAGGGGGCTACGAGCAGTACTTC. Its protein is CASSPYPGGYEQYF.

The chain carries TRBV28 and TRBJ2-7; D ambiguous. The CDR3 runs to 13 residues. Trimming took off 3 bases at V and 5 bases at J, with 11 bases between the two ends. Germline-derived CDR1 and CDR2 are MDHEN and SYDVKM. The CDR3 coding sequence is TGTGCCAGCAGTTTGGGGATTGGGGACGAGCAGTACTTC. Its protein product is CASSLGIGDEQYF.

The V and J genes are TRBV28 and TRBJ2-3, with D possibly matching TRBD2 (6 bases). The CDR3 contains 14 residues. CDR1 is MDHEN, CDR2 SYDVKM, per germline. The germline V and J ends were trimmed by 2 bases and 4 bases, with 10 bases remaining between them. The CDR3 loop is CASSLPGLSDTQYF. DNA for the CDR3: TGTGCCAGCAGTTTACCGGGACTGTCAGATACGCAGTATTTT.

This clone was counted only a few times. Compared with germline, one end of the junction differs, possibly owing to a read error. This chain connects TRBV2 to TRBJ2-2; D gene uncertain. CDR1 and CDR2 (germline): SNHLY, FYNNEI. The CDR3 runs 15 residues. CDR3 sequence (DNA): TGTGCCACCAGTTATAGGGAAATGAACACCGGGGAGCTGTTTTTT. It codes for CATSYREMNTGELFF.

The chain links TRBV13 to TRBJ2-1; the D is unclear. The V gene's germline CDR1 is PRHDT and CDR2 FYEKMQ (reference sequence). The CDR3 covers 14 residues. The V end lost 0 bases, the J end lost 4 bases, and 7 bases lay between the germline ends. The CDR3 loop reads CASSLGDEYNEQFF. As DNA, the CDR3 is TGTGCCAGCAGCTTAGGCGATGAGTACAATGAGCAGTTCTTC.

The chain is built from TRBV6-5 and TRBJ2-2; D may match TRBD1 or TRBD2 (6 bases each). The CDR3 spans 16 residues. The germline CDR1 and CDR2 sequences are MNHEY and SVGAGI. V lost 4 bases to trimming and J lost 0 bases, with 12 bases between them. CDR3 sequence reads: CASSWRGDPNTGELFF. In DNA, the CDR3 is TGTGCCAGCAGTTGGAGGGGGGACCCGAACACCGGGGAGCTGTTTTTT.